This T cell receptor beta chain was retrieved from a study of PD-1 blockade in classical Hodgkin lymphoma. Some clones are missing from TCRdb's copy, which holds only in-frame ones; the method was immunoSEQ multiplex PCR. The repertoire consists of some 28,000 clones, with approximately 90% occurring once and the leading ten covering roughly 3.8%. Regarding this clone: Its antigen remains unknown.

Time point denoted: newly diagnosed, previously untreated cHL patient sample. PBMCs representing newly diagnosed, untreated classical Hodgkin lymphoma functioned as the comparison. Trimming left V 6 bases short and J 12 bases short, with 14 bases between. Germline loops: CDR1 MNHEY, CDR2 SVGAGI. The CDR3 extends over 11 amino acids. The study, taken as a whole, reports: Newly diagnosed patients had baseline TCR diversity that was reportedly lower than that of healthy donors. Still unresolved is the cause of the repertoire differences, which may be disease activity or prior therapy.

The sequence derives from a human donor with classical Hodgkin lymphoma. What was sequenced was peripheral blood mononuclear cells (PBMCs). The V gene is TRBV6-5, the J gene TRBJ1-1; D unclear. The CDR3 DNA is TGTGCCAGCAGGACGGGCTTTTTCCCTTTCTTT. It is translated as CASRTGFFPFF.